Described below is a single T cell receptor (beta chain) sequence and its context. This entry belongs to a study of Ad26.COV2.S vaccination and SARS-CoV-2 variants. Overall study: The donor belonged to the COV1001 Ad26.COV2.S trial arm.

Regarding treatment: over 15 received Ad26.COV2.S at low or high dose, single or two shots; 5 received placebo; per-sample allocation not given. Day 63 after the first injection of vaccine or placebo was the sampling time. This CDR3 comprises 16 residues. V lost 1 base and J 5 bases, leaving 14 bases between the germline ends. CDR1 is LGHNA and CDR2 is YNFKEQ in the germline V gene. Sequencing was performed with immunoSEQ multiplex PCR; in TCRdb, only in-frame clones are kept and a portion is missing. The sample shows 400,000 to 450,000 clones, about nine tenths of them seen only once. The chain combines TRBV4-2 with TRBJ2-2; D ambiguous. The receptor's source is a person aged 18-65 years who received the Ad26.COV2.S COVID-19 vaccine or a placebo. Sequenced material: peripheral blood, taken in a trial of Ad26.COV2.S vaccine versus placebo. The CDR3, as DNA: TGTGCCAGCAGCCAAGGCCAAAGAATGGGGACCGGGGAGCTGTTTTTT. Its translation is CASSQGQRMGTGELFF.